These 18 T cell receptor gamma chains were sequenced from one sample in a study of gamma delta lymphoproliferative disorders and STAT genes. PBMCs from patients and controls supplied the genomic DNA for sequencing. TCRdb processed the multiplex PCR reads again with the CATT caller. The sample has 1,500 to 2,000 gamma-chain clones, 9.9% seen once; the top ten hold over 25%. Sequenced material: blood. The receptors were sampled from a human donor in good health.

This clone is large. The chain links TRGV10 to TRGJ1 or TRGJ2. TCRdb leaves out the J gene; it was filled in here by matching the DNA to germline. TRGV10 is annotated as an ORF whose role is uncertain. Losses at the gene ends were 8 bases for V and 8 bases for J; bases not matched to a gene: 7. CDR3 length: 11 amino acids. Here the CDR3 DNA reads TGTGCTGCGTGGGCCAACAATAAGAAACTCTTT. Its translation is CAAWANNKKLF.

The V gene is TRGV4, the J gene TRGJ1 or TRGJ2. The J gene is absent in TCRdb and was assigned here via DNA matching to germline. This CDR3 is 12 amino acids long. The germline V gene encodes CDR1 EGSTGY and CDR2 YDSYTSSV. Germline trimming cut 9 bases from V and 0 bases from J; bases unmatched to any gene: 5. CDR3 sequence (DNA): TGTGCCACCCCGTCGAATTATTATAAGAAACTCTTT. Translating it yields CATPSNYYKKLF.

As concerns this clone: The junction and the germline gene differ at one end; a read error may be behind it. V and J are TRGV10 and TRGJ1 or TRGJ2. The J gene was missing in TCRdb and was found by matching the end of the DNA to germline. TRGV10 is an ORF for which the function is uncertain. The CDR3 has 14 amino acids. The CDR3: CAGLLRNLYYKKLF. The CDR3 DNA reads as TGCGCGGGATTATTGAGGAATTTGTATTATAAGAAACTCTTT.

Regarding this clone: A junction boundary mismatches the germline segment, possibly from a read error. In the same sample, other DNA sequences code for this CDR3. The gene calls are TRGV9 and TRGJ1 or TRGJ2. The J gene, absent from TCRdb, was called here by matching the DNA to germline. The CDR3 is made up of 11 amino acids. Germline V gene sequence: CDR1 GITISATS, CDR2 ISYDGTV (reference sequence). CDR3 DNA: TGCGCCTTGCGGTGGTTAGGGGAGAAACTCTTT. The encoded protein is CALRWLGEKLF.

By share, this clone ranks as medium-sized. The gene calls are TRGV9 and TRGJ1 or TRGJ2. In the absence of a J gene in TCRdb, the DNA was matched to germline to assign it here. V was clipped by 6 bases and J by 10 bases; unmatched bases: 3. The CDR3 contains 9 residues. From germline, CDR1 is GITISATS and CDR2 ISYDGTV (reference sequence). The CDR3 sequence is CALWRKKLF. The CDR3 DNA reads TGTGCCTTGTGGAGGAAGAAACTCTTT.

This clone is medium-sized by share. This sample also contains other DNA sequences that code for the same CDR3. Here the V gene is TRGV2, but the J gene went uncalled. This CDR3 spans 11 amino acids. The V gene's germline CDR1 is EGSNGY and CDR2 YDSYNSKV. CDR3 residues: CATWDGPGKLF. CDR3 nucleotide sequence: TGTGCCACCTGGGACGGGCCTGGTAAACTCTTT.

By share, this clone counts as hyperexpanded. The same CDR3 is also encoded by other DNA sequences in this sample. The chain has TRGV4 and TRGJ1 or TRGJ2. No J gene is reported in TCRdb; it was inferred here by comparing the DNA with germline. The ends lost 3 bases at V and 3 bases at J; junction bases unmatched: 2. This CDR3 spans 12 amino acids. Germline assignment: CDR1 EGSTGY and CDR2 YDSYTSSV. The CDR3 sequence is CATWDSYYKKLF. The DNA of the CDR3 is TGTGCCACCTGGGATTCTTATTATAAGAAACTCTTT.

Judged by abundance, this clone is medium-sized. The sample contains more than one DNA sequence encoding this CDR3. V and J are TRGV2 and TRGJ1 or TRGJ2. The J gene, absent from TCRdb, was called here by matching the DNA to germline. The junction had 3 bases not matched to a gene; V was cut back by 1 base and J by 3 bases. Per the germline V gene, CDR1 is EGSNGY and CDR2 is YDSYNSKV. The CDR3 loop spans 13 amino acids. The CDR3 region has the DNA TGTGCCACCTGGGACGGCCCTTATTATAAGAAACTCTTT. Protein sequence: CATWDGPYYKKLF.

As regards this clone: TCRdb attributes to this sequence the protein of a much larger clone, which differs from the DNA translation at residue 9; a read error is likely, and the protein displayed is translated from the DNA. The V call is TRGV11, the J call TRGJ1 or TRGJ2. The J gene, absent from TCRdb, was called here by matching the DNA to germline. TRGV11 is assigned to the ORF class and has an uncertain function. The CDR3 length is 19 residues. The junction had 16 bases not matched to a gene; V was cut back by 2 bases and J by 0 bases. This CDR3 is CACWIRPGGWGLNYYKKLF. The CDR3 nucleotides read TGTGCCTGCTGGATTAGGCCGGGGGGTTGGGGACTGAATTATTATAAGAAACTCTTT.

Judged by abundance, this clone is medium-sized. CDR3 nucleotides: TGTGCCACCTGGGACGGGCTCATTCTTAAGAAACTCTTT. Translating it yields CATWDGLILKKLF. The chain has TRGV2 and TRGJ1 or TRGJ2. As TCRdb names no J gene, one was assigned here on the basis of a DNA match to germline. This CDR3 has 13 residues. From germline, CDR1 is EGSNGY and CDR2 YDSYNSKV. Germline trimming cut 0 bases from V and 9 bases from J; bases unmatched to any gene: 8.

In the case of this clone: Translating this DNA gives a protein that differs at residue 5 from the TCRdb one, which belongs to a much larger clone; a read error is likely, and the protein shown is this translation. This chain links TRGV4 with TRGJ1 or TRGJ2. Since TCRdb gives no J gene, matching the DNA to germline was used here to assign it. The CDR3 loop spans 11 amino acids. Germline values: CDR1 EGSTGY, CDR2 YDSYTSSV. CDR3 amino acids: CATWGGHKKLF. The CDR3 DNA sequence: TGTGCCACCTGGGGTGGGCATAAGAAACTCTTT.

By its share, this clone is medium-sized (0.01 to 0.1%). The limits of the CDR3 on the DNA are not certain, so only TCRdb's listed CDR3 is given. The V gene corresponds to TRGV11; no J gene was called. TRGV11 carries the ORF label, with uncertain function. The CDR3 length is 19 residues, termini included. The CDR3: CTTVPAGLGNSSNYYKKLF.

The chain carries TRGV2 and TRGJP1. Since TCRdb gives no J gene, matching the DNA to germline was used here to assign it. Trimming cost V 5 bases and J 9 bases; bases outside gene matches: 0. In germline, CDR1 is EGSNGY, CDR2 YDSYNSKV. The CDR3 is 10 amino acids. Written as DNA, the CDR3 is TGTGCCACCTGGGGTTGGTTCAAGATATTT. This codes for CATWGWFKIF.

V usage is TRGV9 and J usage is TRGJ1 or TRGJ2. The J gene comes from matching the DNA to germline here; TCRdb lacks it. The CDR3 is 16 residues long. V trimming: 1 base; J trimming: 0 bases; junction bases outside the gene matches: 9. Looked up from germline, CDR1 is GITISATS and CDR2 is ISYDGTV (reference sequence). This chain's CDR3 is CALWEVERMNYYKKLF. CDR3 sequence (DNA): TGTGCCTTGTGGGAGGTCGAGAGAATGAATTATTATAAGAAACTCTTT.

By frequency in the sample, this clone is medium-sized. This chain connects TRGV10 to TRGJ1 or TRGJ2. No J gene was available from TCRdb, and it was assigned here by a germline match of the DNA. TRGV10 is an ORF for which the function is uncertain. This CDR3 has 10 residues. Trimming removed 8 bases from V and 12 bases from J; junction bases left unmatched: 8. The CDR3 sequence: CAAWDTGKLF. CDR3 nucleotides: TGTGCTGCGTGGGATACGGGGAAACTCTTT.

By share of the sample, this clone is medium-sized (0.01 to 0.1%). CDR3 amino acids: CATWEGISKKLF. CDR3 nucleotide sequence: TGTGCCACCTGGGAGGGTATTTCTAAGAAACTCTTT. The chain links TRGV4 to TRGJ1 or TRGJ2. The J gene, absent from TCRdb, was called here by matching the DNA to germline. J was trimmed by 9 bases and V by 4 bases; bases with no gene match: 9. Looked up from germline, CDR1 is EGSTGY and CDR2 is YDSYTSSV. The CDR3 loop spans 12 amino acids.

As for this clone: This likely stems from a read error, as it lies one base from a far larger clone. Other nucleotide sequences from this sample produce the same CDR3. The rearrangement joins TRGV4 to TRGJ1 or TRGJ2. Here the J gene was assigned by germline matching of the DNA, as TCRdb has none. The CDR3 has 13 residues. CDR1 and CDR2 from the germline V gene are EGSTGY and YDSYTSSV. Losses at the gene ends were 6 bases for V and 2 bases for J; bases not matched to a gene: 7. The CDR3 loop is CATWFPDYYKKLF. The CDR3 region has the DNA TGTGCCACCTGGTTCCCTGATTATTATAAGAAACTCTTT.

In its sample, this clone ranks as medium-sized (0.01 to 0.1%). The chain couples TRGV9 to TRGJ1 or TRGJ2. Since TCRdb gives no J gene, matching the DNA to germline was used here to assign it. Germline V gene lookup returns CDR1 GITISATS and CDR2 ISYDGTV (reference sequence). V lost 2 bases and J lost 1; bases outside the gene matches: 2. This CDR3 has 13 residues. This CDR3 is CALWEGNYYKKLF. DNA of the CDR3: TGTGCCTTGTGGGAGGGCAATTATTATAAGAAACTCTTT.